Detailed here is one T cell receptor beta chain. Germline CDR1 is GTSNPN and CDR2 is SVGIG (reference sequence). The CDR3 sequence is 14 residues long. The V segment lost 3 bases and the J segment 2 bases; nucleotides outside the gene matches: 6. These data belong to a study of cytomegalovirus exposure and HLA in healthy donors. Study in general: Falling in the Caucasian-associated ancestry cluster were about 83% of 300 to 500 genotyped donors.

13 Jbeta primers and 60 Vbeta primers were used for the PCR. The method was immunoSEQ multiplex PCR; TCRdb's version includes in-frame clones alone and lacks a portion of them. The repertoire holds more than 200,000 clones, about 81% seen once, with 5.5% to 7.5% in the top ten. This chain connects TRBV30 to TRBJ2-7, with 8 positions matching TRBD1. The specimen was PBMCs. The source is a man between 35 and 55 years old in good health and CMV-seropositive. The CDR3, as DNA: TGTGCCTGGAGCCACAGGGGGAGACCCTACGAGCAGTACTTC. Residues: CAWSHRGRPYEQYF.